This TCR beta chain was obtained from a study of graft-versus-host responses after intestinal transplantation. Points from the study as a whole: GvH clones occurred in recipient marrow; some first appeared in ileum or blood.

With regard to this clone: Its antigen is not identified.

Profiling relied on immunoSEQ multiplex PCR, and the TCRdb table lists in-frame clones only, not all of them. The sample carries about 100,000 clones, 87% recorded once. The CDR3 runs 16 residues. Germline loops: CDR1 SGHTA, CDR2 FQGNSA. V was clipped by 5 bases and J by 0 bases, with 15 bases between them. The source material was unstimulated CD4+ T cells sorted from spleen or lymph node cells, sampled before transplant. This chain links TRBV7-2 with TRBJ2-3, with D unresolved. The TCR was taken from a human donor who was the organ donor for an intestinal transplant. The CDR3 bases are TGTGCCAGCAGCCTTCTCGCCGGCCATAGCACAGATACGCAGTATTTT. It is translated as CASSLLAGHSTDTQYF. Full variable domain (remainder filled in from reference TRBV7-2 and TRBJ2-3): GAGVSQSPSNKVTEKGKDVELRCDPISGHTALYWYRQSLGQGLEFLIYFQGNSAPDKSGLPSDRFSAERTGGSVSTLTIQRTQQEDSAVYLCASSLLAGHSTDTQYFGPGTRLTVL.